Listed here are 26 T cell receptor beta chains from one sample, sequenced in a study of shared clonotypes between healthy human individuals. TCRdb keeps only in-frame clones here, not all; method: immunoSEQ multiplex PCR. The sample contains 2 million to 2.5 million clones, more than 85% of which appear only once. Sequenced material: naive CD4+ T cells from PBMCs. Documented subset: CD45RA+ positively selected. The receptors derive from a man aged 18 to 29 in good health. Some clones in this sample may be carry-over from other donors' samples.

The chain recombines TRBV19 with TRBJ2-5, with TRBD1 as a possible D gene (6 bases). The CDR3 length is 14 residues. Deletions cut 9 bases from V and 2 bases from J, with 16 bases between. Per germline, CDR1 LNHDA and CDR2 SQIVND (reference sequence). The CDR3, as DNA: TGTGCCAGCTCGATGGACAGAGAGCAAGAGACCCAGTACTTC. It translates to CASSMDREQETQYF.

The V gene is TRBV6-5, the J gene TRBJ2-4; TRBD2 matches at 8 bases. This CDR3 has 13 residues. The V and J ends lost 5 bases and 15 bases, in that order; junction bases with no gene match: 12. CDR1 and CDR2 (germline): MNHEY, SVGAGI. The CDR3 DNA is TGTGCCAGCAGTCGGCCCGGGACTAGTCATTGGTACTTC. This encodes CASSRPGTSHWYF.

The chain couples TRBV7-3 to TRBJ2-1; a weak D match, TRBD2 (6 bases). The CDR3 has 19 amino acids. Germline loops: CDR1 SGHTA, CDR2 FQGTGA. The V end lost 4 bases, the J end lost 4 bases, and 26 bases lay between the germline ends. CDR3 sequence reads: CASSSKTSWGLPSYNEQFF. DNA of the CDR3: TGTGCCAGCAGCTCAAAAACCTCCTGGGGACTTCCGTCTTACAATGAGCAGTTCTTC.

This chain uses TRBV5-1 with TRBJ2-6; no definite D call. CDR1 and CDR2 (germline): SGHRS, YFSETQ. Trimming took 0 bases from V and 4 from J, leaving 8 bases between them. The CDR3 covers 15 residues. CDR3 residues: CASSLDNSGANVLTF. The CDR3, as DNA: TGCGCCAGCAGCTTGGACAATTCGGGGGCCAACGTCCTGACTTTC.

The gene calls are TRBV28 and TRBJ1-4; D might be TRBD1 (5 bases). The CDR3 length is 14 residues. Trimming removed 6 bases from V and 7 bases from J, with 15 bases in between. CDR1 and CDR2 (germline): MDHEN, SYDVKM. CDR3 protein: CASSKGGVFEKLFF. In DNA, the CDR3 is TGTGCCAGCAGCAAAGGAGGGGTATTTGAAAAACTGTTTTTT.

The gene calls are TRBV28 and TRBJ2-1; weak D call: TRBD1 (5 bases). Germline V gene data show CDR1 as MDHEN and CDR2 as SYDVKM. V was clipped by 4 bases and J by 9 bases, with 10 bases between them. This CDR3 spans 12 amino acids. This chain's CDR3 is CASSSPRVEQFF. As DNA, the CDR3 is TGTGCCAGCAGTTCCCCCAGGGTTGAGCAGTTCTTC.

The chain recombines TRBV20-1 with TRBJ1-2, with D uncertain. The V end lost 7 bases, the J end lost 8 bases, and 14 bases lay between the germline ends. Looked up from germline, CDR1 is DFQATT and CDR2 is SNEGSKA (reference sequence). The CDR3 extends over 11 amino acids. In DNA form, the CDR3 reads TGCAGTGGGCTGGCGGCTGCCGGCTACACCTTC. Protein sequence: CSGLAAAGYTF.

V is TRBV28 and J is TRBJ2-1; unclear D gene. This CDR3 comprises 13 residues. Germline loops: CDR1 MDHEN, CDR2 SYDVKM. V lost 3 bases, J lost 9 bases, and 12 bases lay in between. CDR3 nucleotides: TGTGCCAGCAGTTTGGGAACTCCTAGTGAGCAGTTCTTC. This encodes CASSLGTPSEQFF. Supplemented by reference TRBV28 and TRBJ2-1, the full variable domain reads DVKVTQSSRYLVKRTGEKVFLECVQDMDHENMFWYRQDPGLGLRLIYFSYDVKMKEKGDIPEGYSVSREKKERFSLILESASTNQTSMYLCASSLGTPSEQFFGPGTRLTVL.

The V gene is TRBV28, the J gene TRBJ2-7; 11 bases are a match to TRBD1. Looked up from germline, CDR1 is MDHEN and CDR2 is SYDVKM. V trimming: 8 bases; J trimming: 5 bases; junction bases outside the gene matches: 8. This CDR3 spans 14 amino acids. CDR3 DNA: TGTGCCAGCGGATGGACAGGGGGCGTCGACGAGCAGTACTTC. Protein product: CASGWTGGVDEQYF.

The gene calls are TRBV10-1 and TRBJ2-1; D is perhaps TRBD2 (7 bases). V was pared by 2 bases and J by 5 bases, with 16 bases between. The V gene's germline CDR1 is WNHNN and CDR2 SYGVQD (reference sequence). This CDR3 is built from 16 residues. CDR3: CASSEVQGRGDNEQFF. CDR3 DNA sequence: TGCGCCAGCAGTGAGGTACAGGGACGGGGGGACAATGAGCAGTTCTTC.

The chain combines TRBV5-8 with TRBJ2-3; D is unresolved. Trimming left V 0 bases short and J 0 bases short, with 11 bases between. Germline lookup yields CDR1 SGHTS and CDR2 YDEGEE. The CDR3 extends over 16 amino acids. In DNA form, the CDR3 reads TGTGCCAGCAGCTTGGGAGTCAGGACCAGCACAGATACGCAGTATTTT. This gives the protein CASSLGVRTSTDTQYF.

The gene calls are TRBV6-6 and TRBJ1-2; D unresolved. CDR1 and CDR2 from the germline V gene are MNHNY and SVGAGI (reference sequence). Trimming stripped 7 bases from V and 4 bases from J, with 16 bases between. The CDR3 consists of 14 residues. The CDR3 DNA reads as TGTGCCAGCATAAAGGACGGTTCTAGCTATGGCTACACCTTC. Its translation is CASIKDGSSYGYTF.

The rearrangement uses TRBV5-1 and TRBJ2-2, with TRBD1 matching over 8 bases. The CDR3 sequence is 14 residues long. Germline loops: CDR1 SGHRS, CDR2 YFSETQ. V lost 8 bases, J lost 4 bases, and 7 bases stayed unmatched. The CDR3 loop is CASEQGVGTGELFF. The DNA of the CDR3 is TGCGCCAGTGAACAGGGGGTTGGCACCGGGGAGCTGTTTTTT.

The chain couples TRBV11-2 to TRBJ1-1; TRBD1 might be the D (6 bases). The V end was cut by 8 bases, the J end by 1 base, with 14 bases between. CDR1 and CDR2 from the germline V gene are SGHAT and FQNNGV. The CDR3 spans 14 residues. The CDR3 loop is CASRMGAWNTEAFF. The CDR3 bases are TGTGCCAGCCGAATGGGGGCCTGGAACACTGAAGCTTTCTTT.

The V and J genes are TRBV7-3 and TRBJ2-6; D remains unclear. The CDR3 runs 14 residues. Germline-derived CDR1 and CDR2 are SGHTA and FQGTGA. The ends were cut back, 5 bases at V and 4 bases at J, with 9 bases in the middle. DNA of the CDR3: TGTGCCAGCAGCCCTTTCGAGGGGGCCAACGTCCTGACTTTC. Encoded protein: CASSPFEGANVLTF.

The chain carries TRBV9 and TRBJ2-2; D is undetermined. The germline V gene encodes CDR1 SGDLS and CDR2 YYNGEE. The V gene lost 4 bases and the J gene lost 0 bases, with 16 bases spanning the gap. CDR3 size: 17 residues. This CDR3 is CASSPAGGRANTGELFF. The CDR3, as DNA: TGTGCCAGCAGCCCGGCTGGTGGCCGGGCGAACACCGGGGAGCTGTTTTTT.

This clone turned up a few times. This sequence joins TRBV5-4 and TRBJ1-1; 8 nucleotides align to TRBD1. The V and J ends lost 1 base and 6 bases, in that order; junction bases with no gene match: 5. The V gene's germline CDR1 is SGHNT and CDR2 YYREEE (reference sequence). The CDR3 consists of 14 residues. In DNA, the CDR3 is TGTGCCAGCAGCTTGAGGCAGGGGGCCTCTGAAGCTTTCTTT. This sequence encodes CASSLRQGASEAFF.

On this clone itself: Other DNA sequences in the sample encode the same CDR3. The chain uses TRBV28 and TRBJ1-1; D not resolved. In germline, CDR1 is MDHEN, CDR2 SYDVKM. This CDR3 has 12 amino acids. V lost 6 bases and J 4 bases, leaving 9 bases between the germline ends. CDR3 sequence (DNA): TGTGCCAGCAGCCTTTTAGGCACTGAAGCTTTCTTT. Protein: CASSLLGTEAFF.

The V gene is TRBV7-9, the J gene TRBJ1-1; possibly TRBD1 for D (5 bases). Germline V gives CDR1 SEHNR, CDR2 FQNEAQ (reference sequence). V dropped 1 base and J dropped 1 base, with 10 bases sitting between them. This CDR3 is built from 15 residues. Written as DNA, the CDR3 is TGTGCCAGCAGCTTAGGGTCGGGGGAGAACACTGAAGCTTTCTTT. It specifies CASSLGSGENTEAFF.

A remark on this clone: Other DNA sequences in this sample translate to the same CDR3. V gene TRBV18 combines with J gene TRBJ2-1, with a tentative D call TRBD1 (5 bases). V lost 1 base and J 5 bases, leaving 6 bases between the germline ends. This CDR3 comprises 13 residues. Germline-derived CDR1 and CDR2 are KGHSH and LQKENI. CDR3 coding DNA: TGTGCCAGCTCACCACAGGGGAACAATGAGCAGTTCTTC. Translation: CASSPQGNNEQFF.

The chain joins TRBV2 to TRBJ2-1, with TRBD2 matching 8 bases. CDR1 SNHLY and CDR2 FYNNEI come from the germline V gene. The CDR3 runs 15 residues. Trimming took 5 bases from V and 5 from J; bases not matched to a gene: 8. CDR3 coding DNA: TGTGCCAGCAGTTATGGGGTAGCGGGAAACAATGAGCAGTTCTTC. It yields the protein CASSYGVAGNNEQFF.

In its sample, this clone was seen once. The chain uses TRBV5-4 and TRBJ2-2; possible D gene TRBD1, 5 bases. V dropped 2 bases and J dropped 5 bases, with 13 bases sitting between them. Germline CDR1 reads SGHNT; CDR2 reads YYREEE (reference sequence). This CDR3 has 15 residues. The CDR3 DNA reads as TGTGCCAGCAGCTTTGTCCAGGGCGAAACCGGGGAGCTGTTTTTT. It codes for CASSFVQGETGELFF.

The chain links TRBV5-6 to TRBJ2-7, with TRBD1 as a possible D gene (5 bases). Germline V gene sequence: CDR1 SGHDT, CDR2 YYEEEE. V was shortened by 1 base and J by 6 bases, with 17 bases between the two germline ends. The CDR3 runs to 15 residues. The CDR3 bases are TGTGCCAGCAGCTTGAACAGGTTGGCGTCGCGCGAGCAGTACTTC. This gives the protein CASSLNRLASREQYF.

The J gene is TRBJ2-1, the V gene TRBV7-2; tentative D call: TRBD2 (6 bases). Trimming removed 5 bases at V and 9 bases at J, with 23 bases between. Germline lookup yields CDR1 SGHTA and CDR2 FQGNSA. The CDR3 has 16 residues. The CDR3 reads CASSLHSGPSLGEQFF. For the CDR3, the DNA is TGTGCCAGCAGCCTGCACAGCGGGCCCTCTCTAGGTGAGCAGTTCTTC.

In regard to this clone: Distinct nucleotide sequences in the sample also encode this CDR3. This rearrangement joins TRBV5-4 to TRBJ2-1; D remains ambiguous. The CDR3 is made up of 15 amino acids. Germline-derived CDR1 and CDR2 are SGHNT and YYREEE (reference sequence). The V end was cut by 1 base, the J end by 0 bases, with 8 bases between. The CDR3 bases are TGTGCCAGCAGCTTGACTGGTAACTCCTACAATGAGCAGTTCTTC. This sequence encodes CASSLTGNSYNEQFF.

This sequence joins TRBV7-8 and TRBJ2-7; 10 nucleotides align to TRBD1. Germline CDR1 is SGHVS and CDR2 is FQNEAQ. The CDR3 length is 15 residues. Trimming removed 2 bases from V and 4 bases from J; junction bases left unmatched: 5. CDR3 residues: CASSLFRDRGYEQYF. DNA for the CDR3: TGTGCCAGCAGCTTATTCCGGGACAGGGGTTACGAGCAGTACTTC.